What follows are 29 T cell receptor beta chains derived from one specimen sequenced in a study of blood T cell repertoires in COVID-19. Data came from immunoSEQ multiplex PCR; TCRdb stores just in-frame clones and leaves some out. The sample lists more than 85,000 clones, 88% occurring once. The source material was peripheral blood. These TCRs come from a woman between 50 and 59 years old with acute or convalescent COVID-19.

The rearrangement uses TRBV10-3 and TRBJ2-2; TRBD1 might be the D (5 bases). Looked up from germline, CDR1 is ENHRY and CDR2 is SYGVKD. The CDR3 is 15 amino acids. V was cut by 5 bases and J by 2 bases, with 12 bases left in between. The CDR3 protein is CAISPTESNTGELFF. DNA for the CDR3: TGTGCCATCAGTCCGACAGAATCCAACACCGGGGAGCTGTTTTTT.

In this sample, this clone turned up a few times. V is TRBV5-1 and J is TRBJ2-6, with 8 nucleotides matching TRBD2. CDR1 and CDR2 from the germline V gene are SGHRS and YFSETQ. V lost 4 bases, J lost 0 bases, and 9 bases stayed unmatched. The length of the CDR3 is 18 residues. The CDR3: CASSTRTSLSSGANVLTF. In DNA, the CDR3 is TGCGCCAGCAGCACCCGGACTAGCTTAAGCTCTGGGGCCAACGTCCTGACTTTC.

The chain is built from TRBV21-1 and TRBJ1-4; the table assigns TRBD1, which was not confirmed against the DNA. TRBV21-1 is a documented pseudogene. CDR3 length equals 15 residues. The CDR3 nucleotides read TGTGCCAGCCTTCAGACAAACCCAACTAATGAAAAACTGTTTTTT. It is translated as CASLQTNPTNEKLFF.

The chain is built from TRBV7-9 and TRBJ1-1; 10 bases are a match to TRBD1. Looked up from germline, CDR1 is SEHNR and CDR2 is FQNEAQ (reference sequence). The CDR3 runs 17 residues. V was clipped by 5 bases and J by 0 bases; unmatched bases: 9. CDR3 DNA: TGTGCCAGCAGCATCCTCGCGGGACAGGGGATGAACACTGAAGCTTTCTTT. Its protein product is CASSILAGQGMNTEAFF.

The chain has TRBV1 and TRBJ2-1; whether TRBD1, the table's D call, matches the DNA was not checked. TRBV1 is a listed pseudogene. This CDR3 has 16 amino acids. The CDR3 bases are TGCACCAGCAGCAAAAGGCCTACTCCTCCTACCAGGGGGCAGTTCTTC. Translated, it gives CTSSKRPTPPTRGQFF.

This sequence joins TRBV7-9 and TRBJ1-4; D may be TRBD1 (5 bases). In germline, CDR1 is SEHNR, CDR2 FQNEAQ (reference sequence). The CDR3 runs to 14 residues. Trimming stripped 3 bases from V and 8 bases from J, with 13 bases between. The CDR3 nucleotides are TGTGCCAGCAGCTTTACAGGCCCCGGGGAAAAACTGTTTTTT. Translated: CASSFTGPGEKLFF.

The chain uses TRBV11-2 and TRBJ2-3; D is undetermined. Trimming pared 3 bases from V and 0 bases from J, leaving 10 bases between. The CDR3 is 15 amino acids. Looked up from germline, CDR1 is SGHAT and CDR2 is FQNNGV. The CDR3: CASSLAIPSTDTQYF. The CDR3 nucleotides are TGTGCCAGCAGCTTGGCCATACCTAGCACAGATACGCAGTATTTT.

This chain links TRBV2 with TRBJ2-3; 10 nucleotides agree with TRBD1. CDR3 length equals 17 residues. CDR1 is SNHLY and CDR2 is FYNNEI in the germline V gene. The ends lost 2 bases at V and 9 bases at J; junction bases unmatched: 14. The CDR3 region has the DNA TGTGCCAGCAGTGAAAGGGGACAGGGGATCCCGGGGGGGACGCAGTATTTT. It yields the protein CASSERGQGIPGGTQYF. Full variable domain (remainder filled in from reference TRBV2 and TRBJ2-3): EPEVTQTPSHQVTQMGQEVILRCVPISNHLYFYWYRQILGQKVEFLVSFYNNEISEKSEIFDDQFSVERPDGSNFTLKIRSTKLEDSAMYFCASSERGQGIPGGTQYFGPGTRLTVL.

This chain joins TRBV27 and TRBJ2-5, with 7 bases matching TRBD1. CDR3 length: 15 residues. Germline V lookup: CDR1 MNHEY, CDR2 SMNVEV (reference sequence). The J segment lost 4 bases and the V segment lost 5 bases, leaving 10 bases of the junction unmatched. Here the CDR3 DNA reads TGTGCCAGCAGTGCCAGGGGGTTGTCAGGAGAGACCCAGTACTTC. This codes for CASSARGLSGETQYF.

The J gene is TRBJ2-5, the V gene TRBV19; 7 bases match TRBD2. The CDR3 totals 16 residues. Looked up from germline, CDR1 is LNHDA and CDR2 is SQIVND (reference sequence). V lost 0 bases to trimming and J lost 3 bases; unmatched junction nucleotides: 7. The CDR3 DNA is TGTGCCAGTAGTATAGATCTCCGGGACTACAAAGAGACCCAGTACTTC. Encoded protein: CASSIDLRDYKETQYF.

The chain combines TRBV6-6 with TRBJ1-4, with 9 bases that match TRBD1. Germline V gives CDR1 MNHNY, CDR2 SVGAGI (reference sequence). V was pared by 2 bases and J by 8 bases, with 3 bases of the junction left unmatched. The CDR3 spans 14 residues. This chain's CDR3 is CASSYETGGEKLFF. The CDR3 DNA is TGTGCCAGCAGTTACGAGACAGGGGGGGAAAAACTGTTTTTT.

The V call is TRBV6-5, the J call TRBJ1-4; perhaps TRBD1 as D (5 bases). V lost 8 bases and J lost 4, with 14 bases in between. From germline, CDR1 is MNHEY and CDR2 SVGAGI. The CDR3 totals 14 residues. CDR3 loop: CASQWGGSNEKLFF. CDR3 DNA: TGTGCCAGCCAGTGGGGCGGAAGTAATGAAAAACTGTTTTTT.

The CDR3 spells CASSLAFVTIHSYEQYF. In DNA form, the CDR3 reads TGTGCCAGCAGCTTGGCCTTTGTGACAATTCACTCCTACGAGCAGTACTTC. The chain joins TRBV5-8 to TRBJ2-7; no reliable D call. The CDR3 covers 17 residues. Per germline, CDR1 SGHTS and CDR2 YDEGEE. Trimming removed 0 bases from V and 0 bases from J, with 16 bases in between. Drawing the rest from reference TRBV5-8 and TRBJ2-7, the complete variable domain is EAGVTQSPTHLIKTRGQQATLRCSPISGHTSVYWYQQALGLGLQFLLWYDEGEERNRGNFPPRFSGRQFPNYSSELNVNALELEDSALYLCASSLAFVTIHSYEQYFGPGTRLTVT.

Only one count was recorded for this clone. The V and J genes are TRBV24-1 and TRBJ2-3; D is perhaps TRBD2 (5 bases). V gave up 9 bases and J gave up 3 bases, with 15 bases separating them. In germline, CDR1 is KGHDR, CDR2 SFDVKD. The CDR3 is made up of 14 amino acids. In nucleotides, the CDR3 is TGTGCCACCTTTGATGTCCCGGGGACAGATACGCAGTATTTT. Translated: CATFDVPGTDTQYF.

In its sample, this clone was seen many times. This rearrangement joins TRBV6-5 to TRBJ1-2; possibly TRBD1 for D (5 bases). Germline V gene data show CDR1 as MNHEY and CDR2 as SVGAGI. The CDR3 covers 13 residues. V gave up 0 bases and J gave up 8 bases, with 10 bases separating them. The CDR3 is CASSYSPGQGYTF. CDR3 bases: TGTGCCAGCAGTTACTCGCCAGGGCAAGGCTACACCTTC.

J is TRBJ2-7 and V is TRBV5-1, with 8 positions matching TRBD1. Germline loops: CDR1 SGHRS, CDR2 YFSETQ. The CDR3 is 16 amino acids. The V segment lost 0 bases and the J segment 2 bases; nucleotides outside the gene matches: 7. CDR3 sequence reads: CASSLAAAQGAYEQYF. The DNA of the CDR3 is TGCGCCAGCAGCTTGGCCGCGGCACAGGGGGCCTACGAGCAGTACTTC.

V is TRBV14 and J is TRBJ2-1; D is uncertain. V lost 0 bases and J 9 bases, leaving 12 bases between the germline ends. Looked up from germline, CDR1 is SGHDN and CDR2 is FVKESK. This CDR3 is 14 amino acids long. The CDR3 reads CASSQDPQRGEQFF. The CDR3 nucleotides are TGTGCCAGCAGCCAAGATCCGCAGCGAGGTGAGCAGTTCTTC.

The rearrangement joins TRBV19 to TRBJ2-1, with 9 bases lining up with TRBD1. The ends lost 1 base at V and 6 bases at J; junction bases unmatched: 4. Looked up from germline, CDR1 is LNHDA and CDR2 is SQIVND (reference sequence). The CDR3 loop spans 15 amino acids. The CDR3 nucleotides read TGTGCCAGTAGTATAGGGACAGGGGTCTCCAATGAGCAGTTCTTC. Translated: CASSIGTGVSNEQFF.

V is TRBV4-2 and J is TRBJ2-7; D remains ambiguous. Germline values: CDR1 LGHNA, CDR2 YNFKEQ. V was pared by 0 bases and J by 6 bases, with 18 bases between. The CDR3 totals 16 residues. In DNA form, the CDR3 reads TGTGCCAGCAGCCAAGATCCAGGTCCGTATACCACCGAGCAGTACTTC. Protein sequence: CASSQDPGPYTTEQYF.

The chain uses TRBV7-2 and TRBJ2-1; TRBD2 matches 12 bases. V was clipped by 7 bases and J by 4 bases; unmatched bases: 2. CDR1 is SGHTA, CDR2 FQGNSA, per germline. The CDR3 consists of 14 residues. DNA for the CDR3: TGTGCCAGCACGCTAGCGGGGGGGTACAATGAGCAGTTCTTC. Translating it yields CASTLAGGYNEQFF.

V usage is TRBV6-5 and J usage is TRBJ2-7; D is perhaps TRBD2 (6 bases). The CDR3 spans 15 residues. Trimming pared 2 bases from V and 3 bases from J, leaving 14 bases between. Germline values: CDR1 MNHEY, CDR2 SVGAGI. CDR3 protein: CASSYGGVTSYEQYF. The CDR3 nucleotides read TGTGCCAGCAGTTACGGCGGGGTTACTAGCTACGAGCAGTACTTC.

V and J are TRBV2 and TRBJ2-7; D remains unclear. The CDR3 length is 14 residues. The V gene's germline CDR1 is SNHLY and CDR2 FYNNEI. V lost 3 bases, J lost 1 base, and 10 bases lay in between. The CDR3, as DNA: TGTGCCAGCAGTGAGTCTAGAAGTTCCTACGAGCAGTACTTC. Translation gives CASSESRSSYEQYF.

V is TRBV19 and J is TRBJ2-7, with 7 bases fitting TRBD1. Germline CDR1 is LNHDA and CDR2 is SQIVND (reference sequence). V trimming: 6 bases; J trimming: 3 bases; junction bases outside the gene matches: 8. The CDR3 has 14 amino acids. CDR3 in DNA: TGTGCCAGTAGCCCCCCGGGACAGCTCTACGAGCAGTACTTC. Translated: CASSPPGQLYEQYF.

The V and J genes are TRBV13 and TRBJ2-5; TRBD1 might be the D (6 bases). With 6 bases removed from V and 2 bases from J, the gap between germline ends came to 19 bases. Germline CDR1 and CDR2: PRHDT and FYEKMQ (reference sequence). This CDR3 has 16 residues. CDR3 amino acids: CASSGRVQGGQETQYF. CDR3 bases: TGTGCCAGCAGTGGCAGGGTTCAAGGGGGACAAGAGACCCAGTACTTC. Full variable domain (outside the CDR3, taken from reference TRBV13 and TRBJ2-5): AAGVIQSPRHLIKEKRETATLKCYPIPRHDTVYWYQQGPGQDPQFLISFYEKMQSDKGSIPDRFSAQQFSDYHSELNMSSLELGDSALYFCASSGRVQGGQETQYFGPGTRLLVL.

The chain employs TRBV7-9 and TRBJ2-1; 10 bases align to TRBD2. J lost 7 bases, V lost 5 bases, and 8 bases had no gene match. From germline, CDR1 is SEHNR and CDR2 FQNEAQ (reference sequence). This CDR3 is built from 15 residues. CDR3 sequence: CASSTIAGGRNEQFF. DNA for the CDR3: TGTGCCAGCAGCACCATAGCGGGAGGTAGAAATGAGCAGTTCTTC.

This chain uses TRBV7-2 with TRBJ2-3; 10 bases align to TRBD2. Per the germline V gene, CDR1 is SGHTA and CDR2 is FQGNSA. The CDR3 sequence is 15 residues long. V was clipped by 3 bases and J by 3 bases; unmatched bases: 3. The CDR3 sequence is CASSFSGRSTDTQYF. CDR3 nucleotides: TGTGCCAGCAGCTTTAGCGGGAGGTCGACAGATACGCAGTATTTT. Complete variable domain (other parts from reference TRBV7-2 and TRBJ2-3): GAGVSQSPSNKVTEKGKDVELRCDPISGHTALYWYRQSLGQGLEFLIYFQGNSAPDKSGLPSDRFSAERTGGSVSTLTIQRTQQEDSAVYLCASSFSGRSTDTQYFGPGTRLTVL.

CDR3 amino acids: CASSQERLGPTDTQYF. Here the CDR3 DNA reads TGCGCCAGCAGCCAAGAACGCCTGGGGCCCACAGATACGCAGTATTTT. The chain carries TRBV4-1 and TRBJ2-3; perhaps TRBD1 as D (5 bases). V lost 0 bases, J lost 2 bases, and 12 bases lay in between. CDR3 length: 16 residues. Germline V gene sequence: CDR1 MGHRA, CDR2 YSYEKL.

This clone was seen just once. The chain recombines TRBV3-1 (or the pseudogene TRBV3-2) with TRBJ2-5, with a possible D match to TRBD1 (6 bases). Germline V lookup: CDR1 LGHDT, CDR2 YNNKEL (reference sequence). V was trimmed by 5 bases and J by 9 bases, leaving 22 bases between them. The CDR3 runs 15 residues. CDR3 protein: CASSTPGQLKRAQYF. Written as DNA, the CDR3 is TGTGCCAGCAGCACACCGGGACAACTCAAGAGGGCCCAGTACTTC.

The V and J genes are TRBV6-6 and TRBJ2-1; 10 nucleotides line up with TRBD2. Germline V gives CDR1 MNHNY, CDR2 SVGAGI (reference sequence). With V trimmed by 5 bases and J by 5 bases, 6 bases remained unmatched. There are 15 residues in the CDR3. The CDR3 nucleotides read TGTGCCAGCAGTGTCCCCGGGACTAGCGACAATGAGCAGTTCTTC. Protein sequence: CASSVPGTSDNEQFF.